The present T cell receptor (beta chain) was sequenced within a study of cytomegalovirus exposure and HLA in healthy donors. As for the study in general: The Caucasian-associated ancestry cluster held about 80% of around 380 genotyped donors. Study results and limitations: Rarity held for most TCR sequences, but there were some public TCRs that occurred in many donors.

With regard to this clone: Its matching antigen is unknown.

CDR3 length equals 14 residues. V was pared by 3 bases and J by 5 bases, with 6 bases of the junction left unmatched. Germline V gives CDR1 SGDLS, CDR2 YYNGEE. The PCR ran on 60 Vbeta and 13 Jbeta primers. Assay used: immunoSEQ multiplex PCR; TCRdb lists only in-frame clones, some missing. The data show under 150,000 clones, about 72% seen once. The chain has TRBV9 and TRBJ2-5; the match to TRBD1 covers 8 bases. The sample comprised PBMCs. This TCR was recovered from a man aged 25-45 years in good health and CMV-seropositive. The CDR3 sequence is CASSDDRGAETQYF. The CDR3 nucleotides read TGTGCCAGCAGCGATGACAGGGGAGCTGAGACCCAGTACTTC.